Below are 22 T cell receptor beta chains sequenced from a single sample in a study of T cells in Graves' hyperthyroidism and ophthalmopathy. Amplified regions were TCR beta CDR3 sequences from RNA transcripts. A first-round RT-PCR of the TCR CDR3 used the HTBI primer set. TCRdb processed the multiplex PCR reads anew with MiXCR; each CDR3 protein has one entry. Of approximately 420,000 distinct CDR3 sequences listed, roughly an eighth were seen once; the top ten hold around 5.3%. The specimen sequenced was blood. The source of these receptors is a woman younger than 35 with Graves' hyperthyroidism.

In this sample, this clonotype turned up many times. The chain carries TRBV20-1 and TRBJ1-1, with D unclear. Trimming stripped 3 bases from V and 1 base from J, with 9 bases between. The germline gives CDR1 DFQATT, CDR2 SNEGSKA (reference sequence). The CDR3 extends over 13 amino acids. The CDR3 coding sequence is TGCAGTGCTAGTCGGACCGCGAACACTGAAGCTTTCTTT. Translating gives CSASRTANTEAFF.

This chain joins TRBV18 and TRBJ1-2; 9 nucleotides agree with TRBD1. Germline CDR1 reads KGHSH; CDR2 reads LQKENI. CDR3 length equals 15 residues. Trimming at V came to 6 bases and at J to 1 base, leaving 6 bases not matched to a gene. DNA of the CDR3: TGTGCCAGCTCCCTCGGACAGGGGAATAACTATGGCTACACCTTC. Protein sequence: CASSLGQGNNYGYTF.

Ten or more counts support this clonotype. In DNA form, the CDR3 reads TGTGCCAGCAGGAGCTCGGGACAGCACTCAACTAATGAAAAACTGTTTTTT. Its translation: CASRSSGQHSTNEKLFF. The chain couples TRBV6-2 or TRBV6-3 to TRBJ1-4; 7 nucleotides agree with TRBD1. CDR3 length: 17 residues. Germline V lookup: CDR1 MNHEY, CDR2 SVGEGT. V lost 6 bases to trimming and J lost 0 bases; unmatched junction nucleotides: 10.

This clonotype was counted many times. The V call is TRBV3-1, the J call TRBJ2-7, with 7 bases aligning to TRBD2. V lost 5 bases to trimming and J lost 4 bases; unmatched junction nucleotides: 11. Germline assignment: CDR1 LGHDT and CDR2 YNNKEL (reference sequence). The length of the CDR3 is 15 residues. The CDR3 DNA reads as TGTGCCAGCAGCGAACTGGGCGGGAGTGCGTACGAGCAGTACTTC. Encoded protein: CASSELGGSAYEQYF.

The V and J genes are TRBV4-3 and TRBJ1-2; D uncertain. Trimming cost V 0 bases and J 4 bases, with 9 bases left between them. CDR3 length: 14 amino acids. In germline, CDR1 is LGHNA, CDR2 YSLEER. The CDR3 DNA is TGCGCCAGCAGCCAAGACTTAAAGGTCTATGGCTACACCTTC. Encoded protein: CASSQDLKVYGYTF.

The chain uses TRBV27 and TRBJ1-4; no definite D call. Germline CDR1 is MNHEY and CDR2 is SMNVEV (reference sequence). The CDR3 extends over 13 amino acids. V dropped 3 bases and J dropped 5 bases, with 7 bases sitting between them. CDR3: CASSFEENEKLFF. CDR3 nucleotide sequence: TGTGCCAGCAGTTTTGAGGAAAATGAAAAACTGTTTTTT.

This clonotype was detected a few times. This chain connects TRBV19 to TRBJ2-1; 12 positions agree with TRBD2. V lost 5 bases to trimming and J lost 0 bases; unmatched junction nucleotides: 5. CDR3 size: 17 residues. The germline gives CDR1 LNHDA, CDR2 SQIVND (reference sequence). The CDR3: CASSSLAGGLSYNEQFF. For the CDR3, the DNA is TGTGCCAGTAGTTCTCTAGCGGGAGGGCTCTCCTACAATGAGCAGTTCTTC.

This clonotype was detected ten times or more. This rearrangement joins TRBV20-1 to TRBJ2-3; TRBD1 aligns across 8 bases. Germline CDR1 DFQATT, CDR2 SNEGSKA (reference sequence). The CDR3 runs to 15 residues. The V segment lost 2 bases and the J segment 0 bases; nucleotides outside the gene matches: 4. CDR3 loop: CSARYQGASTDTQYF. The CDR3 bases are TGCAGTGCTAGATACCAGGGGGCAAGCACAGATACGCAGTATTTT.

This clonotype was counted only a few times. The chain couples TRBV27 to TRBJ2-2; TRBD2 matches at 9 bases. This CDR3 has 15 residues. In germline, CDR1 is MNHEY, CDR2 SMNVEV (reference sequence). After removal of 2 bases from V and 7 bases from J, the junction contained 5 bases not matched to a gene. CDR3 DNA: TGTGCCAGCAGTTTAGCGGGAGGGCCTGTCGGGGAGCTGTTTTTT. Protein product: CASSLAGGPVGELFF.

This clonotype was seen repeatedly, ten times or more. The DNA of the CDR3 is TGCGCCAGCAGCTTGGGCCTTGGGACCTACGAGCAGTACTTC. Amino acids: CASSLGLGTYEQYF. The chain carries TRBV5-1 and TRBJ2-7; D is unresolved. The V end was cut by 0 bases, the J end by 2 bases, with 9 bases between. The CDR3 length is 14 residues. Looked up from germline, CDR1 is SGHRS and CDR2 is YFSETQ.

This clonotype occurred many times. V is TRBV27 and J is TRBJ2-5, with D maybe TRBD1 (5 bases). The V end was cut by 5 bases, the J end by 1 base, with 11 bases between. Germline V gives CDR1 MNHEY, CDR2 SMNVEV (reference sequence). The CDR3 runs 14 residues. Written as DNA, the CDR3 is TGTGCCAGCAGTCATCAGGGTGGCCAAGAGACCCAGTACTTC. Translating gives CASSHQGGQETQYF.

Remarks on this clonotype: Possible read error: a much larger clone is one base away. This chain's CDR3 is CASSPPTGVKETQYF. CDR3 DNA sequence: TGTGCCAGCAGCCCTCCAACAGGGGTCAAGGAGACCCAGTACTTC. The V gene is TRBV7-2, the J gene TRBJ2-5; 7 bases map to TRBD1. Looked up from germline, CDR1 is SGHTA and CDR2 is FQGNSA. The V gene end was trimmed by 5 bases and the J gene end by 5 bases; junction bases not matched to a gene: 11. CDR3 length: 15 residues. The full variable domain, its missing parts supplied by reference TRBV7-2 and TRBJ2-5, is GAGVSQSPSNKVTEKGKDVELRCDPISGHTALYWYRQSLGQGLEFLIYFQGNSAPDKSGLPSDRFSAERTGGSVSTLTIQRTQQEDSAVYLCASSPPTGVKETQYFGPGTRLLVL.

As to this clonotype: This could be a read error, since a much larger clone is one nucleotide away. This chain links TRBV5-1 with TRBJ2-1; TRBD2 matches 16 bases. V was clipped by 3 bases and J by 10 bases; unmatched bases: 13. Germline CDR1 SGHRS, CDR2 YFSETQ. The CDR3 loop spans 18 amino acids. The CDR3 loop is CASSSGLAGGSLTAEQFF. In nucleotides, the CDR3 is TGCGCCAGCAGCTCGGGACTAGCGGGAGGGTCCTTAACCGCCGAGCAGTTCTTC.

This clonotype was seen only a few times. The chain combines TRBV6-2 or TRBV6-3 with TRBJ2-2, with TRBD2 matching over 12 bases. In germline, CDR1 is MNHEY, CDR2 SVGEGT. V gave up 8 bases and J gave up 3 bases; unmatched junction bases: 4. This CDR3 comprises 15 residues. The CDR3 region is CASGTSGLYTGELFF. In DNA form, the CDR3 reads TGTGCCAGCGGGACTAGCGGGTTGTACACCGGGGAGCTGTTTTTT.

This clonotype has only a few counts. Germline is not matched at one junction end, which may reflect a read error. CDR3 amino acids: CASSLSMSIQETQYF. The CDR3 DNA reads as TGTGCTAGCAGCTTAAGCATGAGTATCCAAGAGACCCAGTACTTC. The genes are TRBV7-7 and TRBJ2-5; D not certain. Germline values: CDR1 SSHAT, CDR2 FNYEAQ (reference sequence). CDR3 length: 15 residues.

This clonotype came up many times. This chain links TRBV20-1 with TRBJ2-1; maybe TRBD1 (5 bases). V lost 4 bases to trimming and J lost 5 bases, with 9 bases between them. The germline V gene has CDR1 DFQATT and CDR2 SNEGSKA (reference sequence). The CDR3 extends over 12 amino acids. Here the CDR3 reads CSATRQHNEQFF. CDR3 nucleotides: TGCAGTGCTACTAGACAGCACAATGAGCAGTTCTTC.

The table lists this clonotype with many counts. The CDR3: CASSFTSSTDTQYF. CDR3 coding DNA: TGTGCCAGCAGTTTCACTAGCAGCACAGATACGCAGTATTTT. The chain combines TRBV12-3 or TRBV12-4 with TRBJ2-3, with D maybe TRBD2 (6 bases). With 3 bases removed from V and 0 bases from J, the gap between germline ends came to 7 bases. The CDR3 loop spans 14 amino acids.

This clonotype was seen many times. This chain joins TRBV20-1 and TRBJ2-1, with D unclear. Germline lookup yields CDR1 DFQATT and CDR2 SNEGSKA (reference sequence). The CDR3 covers 13 residues. V was cut by 1 base and J by 3 bases, with 7 bases left in between. CDR3 DNA: TGCAGTGCTAGAGGGCTTTACTACAATGAGCAGTTCTTC. Translating it yields CSARGLYYNEQFF.

This clonotype came up many times. This chain uses TRBV29-1 with TRBJ2-1; D is perhaps TRBD2 (6 bases). Trimming shortened V by 4 bases and J by 10 bases, and 20 bases separated the two germline ends. The CDR3 loop spans 14 amino acids. Looked up from germline, CDR1 is SQVTM and CDR2 is ANQGSEA. The CDR3 spells CSVGLDTGLEEQFF. The DNA for the CDR3 is TGCAGCGTTGGGTTGGACACGGGACTGGAGGAGCAGTTCTTC.

This clonotype was seen many times. The genes are TRBV3-1 and TRBJ1-1; no clear D gene. V was clipped by 1 base and J by 1 base, with 7 bases between them. Germline V gene sequence: CDR1 LGHDT, CDR2 YNNKEL (reference sequence). This CDR3 has 14 residues. For the CDR3, the DNA is TGTGCCAGCAGCCAAGTTGGCACGAACACTGAAGCTTTCTTT. This gives the protein CASSQVGTNTEAFF.

This clonotype was seen repeatedly, ten times or more. The chain joins TRBV5-6 to TRBJ2-7; D gene unclear. V shed 4 bases and J shed 5 bases, with 13 bases lying between them. The germline CDR1 and CDR2 sequences are SGHDT and YYEEEE. The CDR3 is made up of 13 amino acids. CDR3 nucleotide sequence: TGTGCCAGCAGCCTCCGAAGGATCGACGAGCAGTACTTC. It specifies CASSLRRIDEQYF.

A few counts support this clonotype. V gene TRBV28 combines with J gene TRBJ2-7; D possibly matches TRBD1 or TRBD2 (6 bases each). There are 12 residues in the CDR3. With 6 bases removed from V and 9 bases from J, the gap between germline ends came to 15 bases. Germline V gene lookup returns CDR1 MDHEN and CDR2 SYDVKM. The CDR3 loop is CASSLEGGVQYF. The CDR3 DNA is TGTGCCAGCAGCCTAGAGGGGGGAGTGCAGTACTTC.